Below are 10 T cell receptor beta chains sequenced from a single sample in a study of blood T cell repertoires in COVID-19. TCRdb keeps only in-frame clones here, not all; method: immunoSEQ multiplex PCR. This table has 200,000 to 250,000 clones, 70% to 85% appearing once. The source material was peripheral blood. These receptors all stem from a woman aged 40 to 49 who had recovered from COVID-19.

The chain employs TRBV7-2 and TRBJ2-3, with D uncertain. Deletions cut 2 bases from V and 9 bases from J, with 9 bases between. CDR3 size: 12 residues. Germline V CDR1 and CDR2: SGHTA, FQGNSA. CDR3 in DNA: TGTGCCAGCAGCTTACGATCTGAGACGCAGTATTTT. This codes for CASSLRSETQYF.

The gene calls are TRBV6-1 and TRBJ2-7; tentatively, D is TRBD1 (7 bases). The CDR3 is 14 amino acids. Germline values: CDR1 MNHNS, CDR2 SASEGT. Trimming removed 2 bases at V and 4 bases at J, with 12 bases between. The CDR3 protein is CASSEQGGRYEQYF. The CDR3 DNA follows: TGTGCCAGCAGTGAACAGGGGGGCCGGTACGAGCAGTACTTC.

J is TRBJ2-1 and V is TRBV2, with 7 bases identical to TRBD2. This CDR3 comprises 15 residues. Germline trimming cut 3 bases from V and 5 bases from J; bases unmatched to any gene: 7. Germline lookup yields CDR1 SNHLY and CDR2 FYNNEI. The CDR3 loop is CASSESTSPHNEQFF. The CDR3 nucleotides read TGTGCCAGCAGTGAGTCGACTAGCCCCCACAATGAGCAGTTCTTC.

This chain uses TRBV7-2 with TRBJ1-5; maybe TRBD1 (5 bases). This CDR3 is 15 amino acids long. Trimming took 1 base from V and 5 from J, leaving 12 bases between them. The germline V gene encodes CDR1 SGHTA and CDR2 FQGNSA. The CDR3 reads CASSLVAGLDQPQHF. The CDR3 DNA reads TGTGCCAGCAGCTTAGTTGCAGGGCTTGATCAGCCCCAGCATTTT. The whole variable domain, filled in from reference TRBV7-2 and TRBJ1-5, reads GAGVSQSPSNKVTEKGKDVELRCDPISGHTALYWYRQSLGQGLEFLIYFQGNSAPDKSGLPSDRFSAERTGGSVSTLTIQRTQQEDSAVYLCASSLVAGLDQPQHFGDGTRLSIL.

V is TRBV18 and J is TRBJ1-2; the D is unclear. Trimming removed 6 bases at V and 8 bases at J, with 16 bases between. The length of the CDR3 is 13 residues. Germline CDR1 and CDR2: KGHSH and LQKENI. The CDR3 bases are TGTGCCAGCTCCCCCACGGGTGATGAAGGCTACACCTTC. Encoded protein: CASSPTGDEGYTF.

The chain employs TRBV4-3 and TRBJ1-3; D may be TRBD1 (6 bases). The germline V gene encodes CDR1 LGHNA and CDR2 YSLEER. V dropped 0 bases and J dropped 2 bases, with 14 bases sitting between them. The CDR3 is 17 amino acids. The CDR3, as DNA: TGCGCCAGCAGCCAAGATTTCCGGCAGGGGACTGGAAACACCATATATTTT. Translated: CASSQDFRQGTGNTIYF.

In this sample, this clone turned up a few times. V is TRBV18 and J is TRBJ2-1; 7 nucleotides agree with TRBD2. This CDR3 is built from 15 residues. Trimming at V came to 0 bases and at J to 2 bases, leaving 1 base not matched to a gene. Germline CDR1 is KGHSH and CDR2 is LQKENI. The CDR3 here is CASSPPTSPYNEQFF. Here the CDR3 DNA reads TGTGCCAGCTCACCACCGACTAGCCCCTACAATGAGCAGTTCTTC.

The genes are TRBV5-1 and TRBJ2-1; 8 positions agree with TRBD2. V trimming: 4 bases; J trimming: 2 bases; junction bases outside the gene matches: 5. The CDR3 extends over 15 amino acids. CDR1 SGHRS and CDR2 YFSETQ come from the germline V gene. The CDR3 coding sequence is TGCGCCAGCAGCGACCGGGAGGGTCCCTACAATGAGCAGTTCTTC. Protein: CASSDREGPYNEQFF. Drawing the rest from reference TRBV5-1 and TRBJ2-1, the complete variable domain is KAGVTQTPRYLIKTRGQQVTLSCSPISGHRSVSWYQQTPGQGLQFLFEYFSETQRNKGNFPGRFSGRQFSNSRSEMNVSTLELGDSALYLCASSDREGPYNEQFFGPGTRLTVL.

The chain employs TRBV3-1 (or the pseudogene TRBV3-2) and TRBJ2-5; no clear D. The V end was cut by 2 bases, the J end by 7 bases, with 17 bases between. The germline V gene has CDR1 LGHDT and CDR2 YNNKEL (reference sequence). The CDR3 is 15 amino acids. The CDR3 is CASSQLRQALGTQYF. The DNA for the CDR3 is TGTGCCAGCAGCCAACTTCGGCAGGCTTTGGGGACCCAGTACTTC.

In its sample, this clone was seen many times. The V and J genes are TRBV18 and TRBJ2-7, with D uncertain. From germline, CDR1 is KGHSH and CDR2 LQKENI. There are 15 residues in the CDR3. V lost 0 bases and J 2 bases, leaving 11 bases between the germline ends. The CDR3 loop is CASSPPAPNPYEQYF. CDR3 nucleotide sequence: TGTGCCAGCTCACCACCGGCACCAAATCCCTACGAGCAGTACTTC.